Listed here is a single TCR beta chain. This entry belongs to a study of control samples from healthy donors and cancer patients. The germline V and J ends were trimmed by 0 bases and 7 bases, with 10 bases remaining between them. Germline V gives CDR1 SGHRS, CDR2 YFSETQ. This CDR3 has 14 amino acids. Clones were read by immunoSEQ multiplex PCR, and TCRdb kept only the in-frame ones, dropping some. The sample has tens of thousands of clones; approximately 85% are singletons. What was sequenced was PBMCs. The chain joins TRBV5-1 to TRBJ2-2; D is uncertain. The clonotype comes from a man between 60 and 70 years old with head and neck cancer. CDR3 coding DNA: TGCGCCAGCAGCTTGGAGGTTGCTGGCGGGGAGCTGTTTTTT. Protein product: CASSLEVAGGELFF.